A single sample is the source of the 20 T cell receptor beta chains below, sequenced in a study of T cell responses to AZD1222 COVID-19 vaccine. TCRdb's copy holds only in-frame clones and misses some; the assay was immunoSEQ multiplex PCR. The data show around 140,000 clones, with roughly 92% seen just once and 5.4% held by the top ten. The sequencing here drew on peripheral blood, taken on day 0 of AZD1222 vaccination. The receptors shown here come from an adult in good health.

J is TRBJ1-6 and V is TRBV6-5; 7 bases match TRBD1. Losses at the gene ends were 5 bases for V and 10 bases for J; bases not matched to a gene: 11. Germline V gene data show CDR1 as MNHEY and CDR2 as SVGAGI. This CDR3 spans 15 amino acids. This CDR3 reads CASSHPDRVNSPLHF. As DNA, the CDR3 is TGTGCCAGCAGTCACCCTGACAGGGTAAACTCACCCCTCCACTTT.

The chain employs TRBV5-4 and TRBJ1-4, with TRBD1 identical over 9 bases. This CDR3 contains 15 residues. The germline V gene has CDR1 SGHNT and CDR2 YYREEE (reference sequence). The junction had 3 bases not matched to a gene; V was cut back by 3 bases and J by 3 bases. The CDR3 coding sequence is TGTGCCAGCAGCTCGGGACAGGGATCTAATGAAAAACTGTTTTTT. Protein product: CASSSGQGSNEKLFF.

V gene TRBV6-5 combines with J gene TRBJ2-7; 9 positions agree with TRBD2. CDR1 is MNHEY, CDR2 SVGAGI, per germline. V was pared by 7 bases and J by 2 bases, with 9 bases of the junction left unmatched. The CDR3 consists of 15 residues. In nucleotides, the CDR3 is TGTGCCAGCAAAATTAGCGGGAGCGGGGCCTACGAGCAGTACTTC. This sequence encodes CASKISGSGAYEQYF.

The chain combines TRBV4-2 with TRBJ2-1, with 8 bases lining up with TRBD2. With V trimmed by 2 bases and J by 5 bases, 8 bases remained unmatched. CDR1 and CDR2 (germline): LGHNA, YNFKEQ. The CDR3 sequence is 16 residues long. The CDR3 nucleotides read TGTGCCAGCAGCCAACCGGGACTAGAAACACACAATGAGCAGTTCTTC. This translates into CASSQPGLETHNEQFF.

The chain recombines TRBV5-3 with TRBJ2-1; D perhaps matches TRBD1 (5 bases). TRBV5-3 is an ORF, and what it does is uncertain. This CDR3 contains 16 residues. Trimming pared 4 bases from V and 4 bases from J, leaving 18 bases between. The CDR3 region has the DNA TGTGCCAGAAGCATACCCGACAGAGCCCGATACAATGAGCAGTTCTTC. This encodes CARSIPDRARYNEQFF.

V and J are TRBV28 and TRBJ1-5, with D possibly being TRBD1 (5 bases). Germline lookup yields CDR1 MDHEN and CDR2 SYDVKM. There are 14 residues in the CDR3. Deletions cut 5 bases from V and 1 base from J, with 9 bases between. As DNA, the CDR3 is TGTGCCAGCAGTGTGGGACTGAGCAATCAGCCCCAGCATTTT. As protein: CASSVGLSNQPQHF.

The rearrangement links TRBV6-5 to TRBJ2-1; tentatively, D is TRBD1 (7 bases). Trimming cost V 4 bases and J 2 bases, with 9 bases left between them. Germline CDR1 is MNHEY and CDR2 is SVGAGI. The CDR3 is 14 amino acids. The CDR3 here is CASSSRGAYNEQFF. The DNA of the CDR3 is TGTGCCAGCAGTTCCAGGGGGGCCTACAATGAGCAGTTCTTC.

CDR3 protein: CASSQTRGEAFF. The CDR3 DNA is TGTGCCAGCAGCCAAACCCGGGGGGAAGCTTTCTTT. The V and J genes are TRBV3-1 (or the pseudogene TRBV3-2) and TRBJ1-1, with D perhaps TRBD1 (5 bases). Deletions cut 2 bases from V and 8 bases from J, with 9 bases between. The CDR3 is 12 residues long. CDR1 is LGHDT and CDR2 is YNNKEL in the germline V gene (reference sequence).

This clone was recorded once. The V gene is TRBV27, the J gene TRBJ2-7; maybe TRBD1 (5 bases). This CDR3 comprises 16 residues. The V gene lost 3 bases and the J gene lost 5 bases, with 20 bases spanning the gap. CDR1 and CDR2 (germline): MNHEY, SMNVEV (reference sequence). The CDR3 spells CASSFLPSTGKNEQYF. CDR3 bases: TGTGCCAGCAGTTTCCTCCCAAGTACAGGCAAGAACGAGCAGTACTTC.

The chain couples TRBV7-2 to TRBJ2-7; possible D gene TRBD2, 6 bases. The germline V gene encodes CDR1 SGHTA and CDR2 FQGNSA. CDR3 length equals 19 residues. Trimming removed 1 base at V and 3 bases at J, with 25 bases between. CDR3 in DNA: TGTGCCAGCAGCTTAGTCGGAGGCAGGGAGGCCCTGTCTTACTACGAGCAGTACTTC. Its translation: CASSLVGGREALSYYEQYF.

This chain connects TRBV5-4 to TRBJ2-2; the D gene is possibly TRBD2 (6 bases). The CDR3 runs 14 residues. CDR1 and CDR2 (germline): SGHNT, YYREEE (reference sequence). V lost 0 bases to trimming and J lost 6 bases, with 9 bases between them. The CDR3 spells CASSLEWGAGELFF. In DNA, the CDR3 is TGTGCCAGCAGCTTGGAATGGGGGGCCGGGGAGCTGTTTTTT.

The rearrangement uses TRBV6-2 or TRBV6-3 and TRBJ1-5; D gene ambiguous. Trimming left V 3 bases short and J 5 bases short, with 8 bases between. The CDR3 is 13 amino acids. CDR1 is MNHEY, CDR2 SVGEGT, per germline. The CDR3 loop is CASSYAPYQPQHF. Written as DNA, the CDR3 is TGTGCCAGCAGTTATGCACCGTATCAGCCCCAGCATTTT.

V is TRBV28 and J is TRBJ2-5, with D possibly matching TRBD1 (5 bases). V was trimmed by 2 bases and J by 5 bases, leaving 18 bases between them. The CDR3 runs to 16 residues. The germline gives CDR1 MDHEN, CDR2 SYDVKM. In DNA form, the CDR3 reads TGTGCCAGCAGTTTAGGTAGGGGTCAGGCGATGGAGACCCAGTACTTC. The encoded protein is CASSLGRGQAMETQYF.

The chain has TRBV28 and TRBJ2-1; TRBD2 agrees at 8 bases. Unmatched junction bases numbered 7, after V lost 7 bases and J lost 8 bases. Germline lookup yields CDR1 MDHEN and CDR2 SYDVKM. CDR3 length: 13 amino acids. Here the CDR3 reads CASISGSVDEQFF. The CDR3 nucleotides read TGTGCCAGCATAAGCGGGAGCGTCGATGAGCAGTTCTTC.

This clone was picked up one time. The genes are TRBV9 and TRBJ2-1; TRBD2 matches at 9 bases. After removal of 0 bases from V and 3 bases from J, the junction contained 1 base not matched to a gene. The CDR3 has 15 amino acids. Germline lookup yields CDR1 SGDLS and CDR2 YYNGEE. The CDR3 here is CASSVVAGDYNEQFF. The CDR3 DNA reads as TGTGCCAGCAGCGTAGTAGCGGGAGACTACAATGAGCAGTTCTTC.

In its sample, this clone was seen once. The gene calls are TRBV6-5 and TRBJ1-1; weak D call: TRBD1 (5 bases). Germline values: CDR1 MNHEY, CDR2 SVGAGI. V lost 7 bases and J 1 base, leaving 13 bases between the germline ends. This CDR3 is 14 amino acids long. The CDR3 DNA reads TGTGCCAGCAAGTTGGGGGGAACGAACACTGAAGCTTTCTTT. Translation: CASKLGGTNTEAFF.

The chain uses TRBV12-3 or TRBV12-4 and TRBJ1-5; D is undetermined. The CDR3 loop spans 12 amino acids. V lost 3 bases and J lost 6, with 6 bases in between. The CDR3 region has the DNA TGTGCCAGCAGTTTTAGGGCTCAGCCCCAGCATTTT. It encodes CASSFRAQPQHF.

Here the CDR3 DNA reads TGTGCCAGCAGCCCCGCCACCTCTGGAAACACCATATATTTT. It encodes CASSPATSGNTIYF. The rearrangement joins TRBV9 to TRBJ1-3; D gene uncertain. The V end lost 4 bases, the J end lost 0 bases, and 8 bases lay between the germline ends. Germline V gene sequence: CDR1 SGDLS, CDR2 YYNGEE. The CDR3 runs to 14 residues.

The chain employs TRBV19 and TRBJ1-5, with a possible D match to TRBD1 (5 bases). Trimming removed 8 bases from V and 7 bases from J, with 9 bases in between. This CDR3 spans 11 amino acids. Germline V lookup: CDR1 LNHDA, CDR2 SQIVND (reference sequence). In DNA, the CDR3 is TGTGCCAGTGGGACGGGACAGCCCCAGCATTTT. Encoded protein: CASGTGQPQHF.

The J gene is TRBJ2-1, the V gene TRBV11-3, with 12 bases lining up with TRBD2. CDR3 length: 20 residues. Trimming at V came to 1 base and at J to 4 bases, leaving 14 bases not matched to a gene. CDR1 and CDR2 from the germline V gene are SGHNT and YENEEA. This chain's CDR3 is CASSLGVASGRAWFYNEQFF. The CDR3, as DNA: TGTGCCAGCAGCTTAGGAGTGGCTAGCGGGAGGGCCTGGTTTTACAATGAGCAGTTCTTC.